Shown below are 31 T cell receptor beta chains from a single sample sequenced in a study of blood T cell repertoires in COVID-19. Data came from immunoSEQ multiplex PCR; TCRdb stores just in-frame clones and leaves some out. The repertoire consists of hundreds of thousands of clones, with 70% to 85% occurring once and the leading ten covering around 1.9%. Material: peripheral blood. The receptor set was obtained from a woman aged 80 or over with acute or convalescent COVID-19.

This clone was counted a single time. The chain uses TRBV12-3 or TRBV12-4 and TRBJ2-7; D is possibly TRBD1 (5 bases). CDR3 size: 13 residues. Trimming pared 2 bases from V and 5 bases from J, leaving 10 bases between. In DNA form, the CDR3 reads TGTGCCAGCAGTTTAAGTGCAGGGAACGAGCAGTACTTC. It yields the protein CASSLSAGNEQYF.

The chain couples TRBV7-2 to TRBJ1-2; D is unresolved. Trimming took 2 bases from V and 1 from J, leaving 5 bases between them. Germline CDR1 is SGHTA and CDR2 is FQGNSA. The CDR3 spans 13 residues. CDR3 in DNA: TGTGCCAGCAGCTTAAACTTTAACTATGGCTACACCTTC. It translates to CASSLNFNYGYTF.

This clone was detected only a few times. The chain combines TRBV12-3 or TRBV12-4 with TRBJ2-7, with D uncertain. This CDR3 has 12 amino acids. The germline V and J ends were trimmed by 4 bases and 2 bases, with 6 bases remaining between them. CDR3 in amino acids: CASSSSTYEQYF. CDR3 coding DNA: TGTGCCAGCAGTTCATCTACCTACGAGCAGTACTTC.

The CDR3 protein is CASSQDASGVTQYF. In DNA form, the CDR3 reads TGCGCCAGCAGCCAAGATGCTAGCGGTGTGACCCAGTACTTC. The chain combines TRBV4-1 with TRBJ2-5; 7 nucleotides agree with TRBD2. The CDR3 contains 14 residues. CDR1 is MGHRA and CDR2 is YSYEKL in the germline V gene. Trimming removed 0 bases from V and 7 bases from J; junction bases left unmatched: 5.

This chain connects TRBV14 to TRBJ2-5; D is unclear. This CDR3 spans 13 amino acids. Germline V gene lookup returns CDR1 SGHDN and CDR2 FVKESK. The germline V and J ends were trimmed by 3 bases and 4 bases, with 9 bases remaining between them. This CDR3 is CASSQGLIETQYF. The CDR3 nucleotides are TGTGCCAGCAGCCAGGGCCTGATAGAGACCCAGTACTTC.

This rearrangement joins TRBV7-2 to TRBJ1-2; TRBD1 aligns across 8 bases. Germline CDR1 SGHTA, CDR2 FQGNSA. This CDR3 comprises 13 residues. V dropped 4 bases and J dropped 8; count of bases not matched to a gene: 6. CDR3 coding DNA: TGTGCCAGCAGCTCGGGACAGGCAGGGGGCTACACCTTC. It translates to CASSSGQAGGYTF.

J is TRBJ2-5 and V is TRBV9; D uncertain. Trimming removed 3 bases from V and 2 bases from J, with 14 bases in between. Looked up from germline, CDR1 is SGDLS and CDR2 is YYNGEE. The CDR3 has 15 amino acids. In nucleotides, the CDR3 is TGTGCCAGCAGCGCGAAAAAGAGATATCAAGAGACCCAGTACTTC. As protein: CASSAKKRYQETQYF.

Here the CDR3 reads CASSLRGPRGNTIYF. The CDR3 region has the DNA TGTGCCAGCAGCTTAAGGGGCCCGAGGGGAAACACCATATATTTT. This chain uses TRBV5-8 with TRBJ1-3, with a possible D match to TRBD1 (5 bases). V shed 2 bases and J shed 4 bases, with 13 bases lying between them. CDR1 is SGHTS, CDR2 YDEGEE, per germline. The CDR3 has 15 amino acids.

This rearrangement joins TRBV7-9 to TRBJ2-2; TRBD2 agrees at 12 bases. The CDR3 has 19 amino acids. Germline-derived CDR1 and CDR2 are SEHNR and FQNEAQ (reference sequence). With V trimmed by 5 bases and J by 4 bases, 14 bases remained unmatched. Written as DNA, the CDR3 is TGTGCCAGCAGCCTCCTACTAGCGGGAGGAGGGATGGGCACCGGGGAGCTGTTTTTT. Translation: CASSLLLAGGGMGTGELFF.

V gene TRBV19 combines with J gene TRBJ2-5, with 8 bases aligning to TRBD2. Losses at the gene ends were 5 bases for V and 4 bases for J; bases not matched to a gene: 3. Germline CDR1 reads LNHDA; CDR2 reads SQIVND (reference sequence). This CDR3 has 13 amino acids. The CDR3 nucleotides are TGTGCCAGTAGTGACGCGGGAGGAGAGACCCAGTACTTC. This codes for CASSDAGGETQYF.

The CDR3 loop is CSVDGREGGVPDTQYF. The CDR3 bases are TGCAGCGTAGACGGGAGAGAAGGGGGCGTCCCAGATACGCAGTATTTT. The chain links TRBV29-1 to TRBJ2-3; possibly TRBD1 for D (7 bases). The CDR3 is 16 residues long. V lost 6 bases and J lost 4, with 23 bases in between. From germline, CDR1 is SQVTM and CDR2 ANQGSEA.

The J gene is TRBJ2-2, the V gene TRBV11-3, with 8 bases that match TRBD1. The CDR3 length is 16 residues. The ends lost 4 bases at V and 2 bases at J; junction bases unmatched: 6. CDR1 SGHNT and CDR2 YENEEA come from the germline V gene. As DNA, the CDR3 is TGTGCCAGCAGCTATGGACAGGGAACAAACACCGGGGAGCTGTTTTTT. This gives the protein CASSYGQGTNTGELFF.

V and J are TRBV4-3 and TRBJ2-7; 11 nucleotides align to TRBD2. The junction had 12 bases not matched to a gene; V was cut back by 1 base and J by 7 bases. The CDR3 loop spans 17 amino acids. CDR1 LGHNA and CDR2 YSLEER come from the germline V gene. CDR3 protein: CASSQVLGTSGGGEQYF. CDR3 bases: TGCGCCAGCAGCCAAGTTCTCGGGACTAGCGGAGGGGGGGAGCAGTACTTC.

The chain joins TRBV7-2 to TRBJ1-2, with TRBD1 matching 8 bases. Germline CDR1 SGHTA, CDR2 FQGNSA. CDR3 length equals 13 residues. V was pared by 5 bases and J by 7 bases, with 6 bases of the junction left unmatched. CDR3 DNA sequence: TGTGCCAGCAGCCCGGACAGGGAGGGTGGCTACACCTTC. Translating it yields CASSPDREGGYTF. The full variable domain, rest sourced from reference TRBV7-2 and TRBJ1-2, is GAGVSQSPSNKVTEKGKDVELRCDPISGHTALYWYRQSLGQGLEFLIYFQGNSAPDKSGLPSDRFSAERTGGSVSTLTIQRTQQEDSAVYLCASSPDREGGYTFGSGTRLTVV.

The J gene is TRBJ2-2, the V gene TRBV28, with TRBD2 matching over 12 bases. Germline V gene data show CDR1 as MDHEN and CDR2 as SYDVKM. The V gene end was trimmed by 4 bases and the J gene end by 2 bases; junction bases not matched to a gene: 14. This CDR3 is 20 amino acids long. The DNA for the CDR3 is TGTGCCAGCAGTTCCCCCGGAGGCTTGACTAGCGGGAGAAACACCGGGGAGCTGTTTTTT. Its protein is CASSSPGGLTSGRNTGELFF.

Details on this clone: This same CDR3 is encoded by further DNA sequences in the sample. The chain has TRBV6-4 and TRBJ1-5, with 11 bases that match TRBD1. The CDR3 extends over 15 amino acids. Germline CDR1 and CDR2: MRHNA and SNTAGT. V lost 2 bases to trimming and J lost 6 bases; unmatched junction nucleotides: 3. The CDR3 protein is CASSDPGQGAQPQHF. CDR3 nucleotides: TGTGCCAGCAGTGACCCAGGACAGGGGGCTCAGCCCCAGCATTTT.

The rearrangement joins TRBV12-3 or TRBV12-4 to TRBJ1-5, with a possible D match to TRBD1 (6 bases). Trimming stripped 6 bases from V and 6 bases from J, with 12 bases between. CDR3 size: 13 residues. The CDR3 region has the DNA TGTGCCAGCAGGCAGACAGGAGCTCAGCCCCAGCATTTT. Protein sequence: CASRQTGAQPQHF.

The chain joins TRBV18 to TRBJ1-3; D is ambiguous. Trimming took off 3 bases at V and 0 bases at J, with 6 bases between the two ends. This CDR3 is 14 amino acids long. Germline values: CDR1 KGHSH, CDR2 LQKENI. The CDR3 is CASSPASSGNTIYF. Written as DNA, the CDR3 is TGTGCCAGCTCACCGGCAAGCTCTGGAAACACCATATATTTT. Full variable domain (rest looked up from reference TRBV18 and TRBJ1-3): NAGVMQNPRHLVRRRGQEARLRCSPMKGHSHVYWYRQLPEEGLKFMVYLQKENIIDESGMPKERFSAEFPKEGPSILRIQQVVRGDSAAYFCASSPASSGNTIYFGEGSWLTVV.

The DNA for the CDR3 is TGCGCCAGCAGCCAGGCAGGGGGAAGAGCTGAAGCTTTCTTT. Translation: CASSQAGGRAEAFF. V gene TRBV4-3 combines with J gene TRBJ1-1; TRBD1 aligns across 7 bases. Germline V gene sequence: CDR1 LGHNA, CDR2 YSLEER. CDR3 length: 14 amino acids. The junction had 7 bases not matched to a gene; V was cut back by 3 bases and J by 6 bases.

V gene TRBV11-3 combines with J gene TRBJ2-6, with D perhaps matching TRBD1 (6 bases). Trimming stripped 1 base from V and 2 bases from J, with 9 bases between. The length of the CDR3 is 16 residues. Germline V gene sequence: CDR1 SGHNT, CDR2 YENEEA. The CDR3 spells CASSLGYRAGANVLTF. In DNA, the CDR3 is TGTGCCAGCAGCTTAGGTTACAGGGCTGGGGCCAACGTCCTGACTTTC.

The rearrangement uses TRBV3-1 (or the pseudogene TRBV3-2) and TRBJ1-3, with no clear D. V was shortened by 1 base and J by 2 bases, with 6 bases between the two germline ends. This CDR3 region has 14 residues. Germline V gene lookup returns CDR1 LGHDT and CDR2 YNNKEL (reference sequence). The CDR3 loop reads CASSQGLTGNTIYF. For the CDR3, the DNA is TGTGCCAGCAGCCAAGGGCTCACTGGAAACACCATATATTTT.

V is TRBV5-1 and J is TRBJ2-5; D remains ambiguous. V was cut by 0 bases and J by 5 bases, with 11 bases left in between. The germline CDR1 and CDR2 sequences are SGHRS and YFSETQ. The CDR3 length is 14 residues. Here the CDR3 reads CASSLAIASETQYF. As DNA, the CDR3 is TGCGCCAGCAGCTTGGCGATAGCAAGCGAGACCCAGTACTTC.

The rearrangement joins TRBV5-8 to TRBJ2-4; D is unresolved. Germline CDR1 reads SGHTS; CDR2 reads YDEGEE. The CDR3 is 12 amino acids. Deletions cut 2 bases from V and 6 bases from J, with 6 bases between. CDR3 sequence reads: CASSLSRNIQYF. For the CDR3, the DNA is TGTGCCAGCAGCTTAAGCCGAAACATTCAGTACTTC.

J is TRBJ1-5 and V is TRBV6-4; D is undetermined. The CDR3 runs 15 residues. V lost 9 bases, J lost 0 bases, and 15 bases lay in between. CDR1 is MRHNA and CDR2 is SNTAGT in the germline V gene. As DNA, the CDR3 is TGTGCCAGTAAAGAAGAGTGGTATAGCAATCAGCCCCAGCATTTT. Protein: CASKEEWYSNQPQHF.

In nucleotides, the CDR3 is TGTGCCAGCAGCTTAACCGGGAGTACGCAGTATTTT. Translating it yields CASSLTGSTQYF. The chain links TRBV7-2 to TRBJ2-3, with D tentatively TRBD2 (6 bases). The CDR3 loop spans 12 amino acids. Trimming left V 2 bases short and J 8 bases short, with 8 bases between. Germline CDR1 reads SGHTA; CDR2 reads FQGNSA.

The chain has TRBV10-3 and TRBJ2-7; weak D call: TRBD1 (6 bases). Germline V lookup: CDR1 ENHRY, CDR2 SYGVKD. V gave up 0 bases and J gave up 3 bases, with 15 bases separating them. This CDR3 contains 16 residues. The CDR3: CAISESQGRGDYEQYF. The CDR3 DNA follows: TGTGCCATCAGTGAGTCCCAGGGCAGGGGAGACTACGAGCAGTACTTC.

This clone was observed once. This rearrangement joins TRBV12-3 or TRBV12-4 to TRBJ2-7; D possibly corresponds to TRBD1 (6 bases). V was pared by 5 bases and J by 3 bases, with 11 bases between. The CDR3 contains 13 residues. The CDR3 DNA reads TGTGCCAGCAGTCCCCAGACAGGCTACGAGCAGTACTTC. As protein: CASSPQTGYEQYF.

The CDR3, as DNA: TGTGCCAGCAGCTTCAGGACTAGCGGGAGATGGGGCGGTAGGAATGAGCAGTTCTTC. It is translated as CASSFRTSGRWGGRNEQFF. The chain recombines TRBV7-2 with TRBJ2-1, with 13 bases aligning to TRBD2. The V and J ends lost 3 bases and 7 bases, in that order; junction bases with no gene match: 15. CDR3 length equals 19 residues. Germline loops: CDR1 SGHTA, CDR2 FQGNSA.

CDR3 nucleotides: TGTGCCAGTAGTATAGATTCGACAGGGGGCGCGGTGGTGGAGACCTACAATGAGCAGTTCTTC. It codes for CASSIDSTGGAVVETYNEQFF. The chain has TRBV19 and TRBJ2-1; 10 nucleotides match TRBD1. The CDR3 sequence is 21 residues long. Germline V CDR1 and CDR2: LNHDA, SQIVND (reference sequence). Trimming at V came to 0 bases and at J to 2 bases, leaving 16 bases not matched to a gene. Full variable domain (outside the CDR3, taken from reference TRBV19 and TRBJ2-1): DGGITQSPKYLFRKEGQNVTLSCEQNLNHDAMYWYRQDPGQGLRLIYYSQIVNDFQKGDIAEGYSVSREKKESFPLTVTSAQKNPTAFYLCASSIDSTGGAVVETYNEQFFGPGTRLTVL.

CDR3 DNA: TGTGCCACCAGTGCCGGGGACAGCAGGATCCTGACTGAAGCTTTCTTT. Amino acid sequence: CATSAGDSRILTEAFF. The chain has TRBV24-1 and TRBJ1-1, with 7 bases identical to TRBD1. V was pared by 5 bases and J by 5 bases, with 13 bases of the junction left unmatched. The V gene's germline CDR1 is KGHDR and CDR2 SFDVKD. The CDR3 totals 16 residues.

The J gene is TRBJ1-1, the V gene TRBV7-2; a weak D match, TRBD1 (6 bases). There are 16 residues in the CDR3. The V gene lost 5 bases and the J gene lost 1 base, with 17 bases spanning the gap. Per germline, CDR1 SGHTA and CDR2 FQGNSA. The CDR3 DNA sequence: TGTGCCAGCAGCCCCGCCCTGGACAGATGGAACACTGAAGCTTTCTTT. The encoded protein is CASSPALDRWNTEAFF.